This T cell receptor (beta chain) was recorded in a study of cytomegalovirus exposure and HLA in healthy donors. The overall study: The study placed less than 90% of its roughly 400 genotyped donors in the Caucasian-associated ancestry cluster.

Use of 60 Vbeta and 13 Jbeta primers characterized the PCR. TCRdb's copy holds only in-frame clones and misses some; the assay was immunoSEQ multiplex PCR. Among more than 85,000 clones listed, more than 75% were seen once. Germline CDR1 reads MNHEY; CDR2 reads SVGAGI. This CDR3 has 12 residues. The V end lost 2 bases, the J end lost 8 bases, and 7 bases lay between the germline ends. Study results and limitations: In a later analysis, TCR association rates varied by HLA locus: DRB1 most, HLA-C fewest. In a later analysis, compared with equally common non-associated chains, HLA-associated beta chains were more expanded. Information on immune exposure was restricted to one variable (CMV serostatus).

As concerns this clone: The antigen is unknown.

This sequence joins TRBV6-5 and TRBJ2-1; D is ambiguous. Sequencing was performed on PBMCs. This TCR was recovered from a woman aged 45 to 65 in good health and CMV-seropositive. The CDR3 nucleotides read TGTGCCAGCAGTTACCCCCCGGATGAGCAGTTCTTC. It encodes CASSYPPDEQFF.